The clone carrying this T cell receptor (beta chain) was detected only a few times. The antigen is unknown. TCR sequencing used cDNA made by reverse transcription of extracted RNA. Assay: immunoSEQ multiplex PCR; the TCRdb copy retains only in-frame clones and omits some. The sample comprises 90,000 to 150,000 clones, 55% to 80% of which are singletons, and around 2.7% rests with the top ten. The data originate from a study of CD8+ T cells in alopecia areata. Study findings and constraints: Clonality in lesional scalp, especially alopecia totalis/universalis, exceeded that of normal scalp.

PBMCs provided sorted CD4+ and CD8+ T cells. This receptor was obtained from a human donor in good health. The sample comprised CD4+ T cells sorted from blood.

CDR3 nucleotide sequence: TGTGCCAGCAGCGTTCAGCGGGGGTCCTACAATGAGCAGTTCTTC. It translates to CASSVQRGSYNEQFF. This chain links TRBV11-2 with TRBJ2-1; 8 bases align to TRBD2. J gave up 1 base and V 5 bases, and 4 bases lay outside the gene matches. In germline, CDR1 is SGHAT, CDR2 FQNNGV. The CDR3 spans 15 residues.